This T cell receptor (beta chain) was sequenced for a study of blood T cell repertoires in COVID-19. Authors' processing steps: Nucleated cell counts were estimated from reference gene primer amplification. Sequencing used immunoSEQ multiplex PCR; TCRdb keeps in-frame clones, though not all of them. V and J calls and clone size follow that table, whereas D and trimming were derived from the DNA. The repertoire holds a few hundred thousand clones, with just over 85% as singletons. Adults between roughly 18 and 95 years of age took part from under 30 US areas. Membership in each cohort depended on participant-reported clinical history. The CDR3 is 11 residues long. Looked up from germline, CDR1 is MDHEN and CDR2 is SYDVKM. Between the trimmed V and J ends, which lost 7 bases and 7 bases, there was a span of 10 bases.

Sequencing input: PBMCs or T cells enriched from blood (not recorded which). The chain carries TRBV28 and TRBJ1-1; D possibly corresponds to TRBD1 (5 bases). This TCR derives from a man between 35 and 55 years old who had recovered from COVID-19. The CDR3 spells CASKLDSEAFF. The CDR3 bases are TGTGCCAGCAAACTCGACAGTGAAGCTTTCTTT. The variable domain in full, completed from reference TRBV28 and TRBJ1-1, reads DVKVTQSSRYLVKRTGEKVFLECVQDMDHENMFWYRQDPGLGLRLIYFSYDVKMKEKGDIPEGYSVSREKKERFSLILESASTNQTSMYLCASKLDSEAFFGQGTRLTVV.